These T cell receptor beta chains were read from a single sample in a study of post-analysis software for immune sequencing data. TCRdb re-called the PCR reads through MiXCR, storing one row per CDR3 protein. The sample has under 900,000 distinct CDR3 sequences; roughly 50% are singletons. The sequenced material came from blood. The receptors stem from a girl aged 5-17 years with multiple sclerosis. Each CDR3 is given with its conserved first and last residue. The D gene is left open where the match is weak. Some rows have no size entry. The others give once, few or many, or a class for an expanded clone.

D: TRBD2
V: TRBV27
J: TRBJ2-1
size: .
DNA: TGTGCCACCTTCTCTAGCGGGGGGCGCCTAAACAATGAGCAGTTCTTC
CDR3: CATFSSGGRLNNEQFF

D: TRBD2
V: TRBV7-9
J: TRBJ2-1
size: .
DNA: TGTGCCAGCACCCAGCCGAGTAGCGGGGGGCCTAGCTCCTACAATGAGCAGTTCTTC
CDR3: CASTQPSSGGPSSYNEQFF

D: .
V: TRBV7-3
J: TRBJ2-1
size: .
DNA: TGTGCCAGCAGCTTAATGGGCCACGACAATGAGCAGTTCTTC
CDR3: CASSLMGHDNEQFF

D: .
V: TRBV18
J: TRBJ2-4
size: .
DNA: TGTGCCAGCTCACCAATCTCTCGGCAGGGGGGAAACATTCAGTACTTC
CDR3: CASSPISRQGGNIQYF

D: .
V: TRBV12-3/TRBV12-4
J: TRBJ2-7
size: once
DNA: TGTGCCAGCGGTTCCCCCCAGGGGATCTACGAGCAGTACTTC
CDR3: CASGSPQGIYEQYF

D: TRBD1
V: TRBV12-3/TRBV12-4
J: TRBJ2-7
size: .
DNA: TGTGCCAGCACCAGACAGGGGGCCTACGAGCAGTACTTC
CDR3: CASTRQGAYEQYF

D: .
V: TRBV28
J: TRBJ2-5
size: .
DNA: TGTGCCAGCTCCGCCCCGAGCAGCGGCTCCTCAGGGCAGTACTTC
CDR3: CASSAPSSGSSGQYF

D: .
V: TRBV4-1
J: TRBJ1-2
size: .
DNA: TGCGCCAGCAGCCAAGAAAGCAAGGGTCCCTATGGCTACACCTTC
CDR3: CASSQESKGPYGYTF

D: TRBD1
V: TRBV7-8
J: TRBJ2-7
size: .
DNA: TGTGCCAGCAGCTTAGTGGGACAGGGGGACGTCGAGCAGTACTTC
CDR3: CASSLVGQGDVEQYF

D: TRBD1
V: TRBV7-2
J: TRBJ2-5
size: .
DNA: TGTGCCAGCAGCTATGGCCCCATCGGACAGGGGGCAGAGACCCAGTACTTC
CDR3: CASSYGPIGQGAETQYF

D: .
V: TRBV14
J: TRBJ1-5
size: .
DNA: TGTGCCAGCAGCCGAACGAGTGGAAATAGCAATCAGCCCCAGCATTTT
CDR3: CASSRTSGNSNQPQHF

D: .
V: TRBV5-1
J: TRBJ2-7
size: .
DNA: TGCGCCAGCAGCTTAAGGGCAGGGAGTTGGAACGAGCAGTACTTC
CDR3: CASSLRAGSWNEQYF

D: .
V: TRBV27
J: TRBJ2-5
size: few
DNA: TGTGCCAGCAGTCCACGGGGGACGTTGCAAGAGACCCAGTACTTC
CDR3: CASSPRGTLQETQYF

D: .
V: TRBV14
J: TRBJ2-3
size: .
DNA: TGTGCCAGCAGCCAAGGACGGGTGGATACGCAGTATTTT
CDR3: CASSQGRVDTQYF

D: .
V: TRBV3-1
J: TRBJ1-5
size: .
DNA: TGTGCCAGCAGCCAAGAAGGCGCCGCGGGTCAGCCCCAGCATTTT
CDR3: CASSQEGAAGQPQHF

D: .
V: TRBV12-3/TRBV12-4
J: TRBJ1-5
size: few
DNA: TGTGCCAGCAGTTTTTGGGGACTGGGCAATCAGCCCCAGCATTTT
CDR3: CASSFWGLGNQPQHF

D: .
V: TRBV20-1
J: TRBJ2-4
size: .
DNA: TGCAGTGCTAGTCTGGGCCTGGAAGCCAAAAACATTCAGTACTTC
CDR3: CSASLGLEAKNIQYF

D: .
V: TRBV5-1
J: TRBJ2-3
size: .
DNA: TGCGCCAGCAGCCCGAGCCTGGAGGGTACGCAGTATTTT
CDR3: CASSPSLEGTQYF

D: .
V: TRBV5-5
J: TRBJ1-2
size: few
DNA: TGTGCCAGCAGCCCGGGTCCCGGCACTAACTATGGCTACACCTTC
CDR3: CASSPGPGTNYGYTF

D: .
V: TRBV7-3
J: TRBJ1-6
size: few
DNA: TGTGCCAGCAGCTTCTATAAGGATTCACCCCTCCACTTT
CDR3: CASSFYKDSPLHF

D: .
V: TRBV5-1
J: TRBJ2-1
size: few
DNA: TGCGCCAGCCGGATTGGACCCTCTACTTACAATGAGCAGTTCTTC
CDR3: CASRIGPSTYNEQFF

D: .
V: TRBV9
J: TRBJ1-2
size: .
DNA: TGTGCCAGCAGCCCCAGCGGACAGCATGCTAACTATGGCTACACCTTC
CDR3: CASSPSGQHANYGYTF

D: TRBD1
V: TRBV7-2
J: TRBJ1-4
size: .
DNA: TGTGCCAGCAGCCCCCGACAGGGAATTGAAAAACTGTTTTTT
CDR3: CASSPRQGIEKLFF

D: TRBD2
V: TRBV11-2
J: TRBJ2-3
size: once
DNA: TGTGCCAGCAGCATAAGACTAGCGGGAGGGCCGGGTACAGATACGCAGTATTTT
CDR3: CASSIRLAGGPGTDTQYF

D: .
V: TRBV12-3/TRBV12-4
J: TRBJ2-4
size: .
DNA: TGTGCCAGCACCTACAGGGTCGCCAAAAACATTCAGTACTTC
CDR3: CASTYRVAKNIQYF

D: TRBD1
V: TRBV5-4
J: TRBJ2-3
size: .
DNA: TGTGCCAGCAGCTCTGGACAGGGTTTACGTACAGATACGCAGTATTTT
CDR3: CASSSGQGLRTDTQYF

D: .
V: TRBV20-1
J: TRBJ2-6
size: .
DNA: TGCAGTGCTAGTGGAGGCAGGAAACCCTCTGGGGCCAACGTCCTGACTTTC
CDR3: CSASGGRKPSGANVLTF